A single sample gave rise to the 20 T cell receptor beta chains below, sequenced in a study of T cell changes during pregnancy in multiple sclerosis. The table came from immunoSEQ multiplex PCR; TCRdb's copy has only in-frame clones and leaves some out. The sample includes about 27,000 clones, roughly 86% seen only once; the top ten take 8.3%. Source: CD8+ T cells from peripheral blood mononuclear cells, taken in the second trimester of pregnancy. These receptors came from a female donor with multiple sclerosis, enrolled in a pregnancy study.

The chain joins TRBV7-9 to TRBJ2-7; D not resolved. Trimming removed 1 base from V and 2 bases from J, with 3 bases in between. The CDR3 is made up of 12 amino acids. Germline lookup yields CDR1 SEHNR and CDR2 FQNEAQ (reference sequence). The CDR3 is CASSLDTYEQYF. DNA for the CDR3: TGTGCCAGCAGCTTAGATACCTACGAGCAGTACTTC.

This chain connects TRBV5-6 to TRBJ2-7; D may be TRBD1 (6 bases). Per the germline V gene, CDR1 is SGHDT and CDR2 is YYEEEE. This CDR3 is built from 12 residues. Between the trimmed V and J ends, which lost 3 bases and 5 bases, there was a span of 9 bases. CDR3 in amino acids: CASSSGHHEQYF. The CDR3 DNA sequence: TGTGCCAGCAGCTCGGGACACCACGAGCAGTACTTC.

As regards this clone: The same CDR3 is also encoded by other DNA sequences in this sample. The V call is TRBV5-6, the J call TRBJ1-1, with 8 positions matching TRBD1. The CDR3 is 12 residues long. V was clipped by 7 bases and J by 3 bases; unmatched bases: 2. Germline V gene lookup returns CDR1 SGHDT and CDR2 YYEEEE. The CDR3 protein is CASSQGDTEAFF. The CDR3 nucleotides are TGTGCCAGCTCACAGGGGGACACTGAAGCTTTCTTT. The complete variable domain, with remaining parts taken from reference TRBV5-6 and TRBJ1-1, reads DAGVTQSPTHLIKTRGQQVTLRCSPKSGHDTVSWYQQALGQGPQFIFQYYEEEERQRGNFPDRFSGHQFPNYSSELNVNALLLGDSALYLCASSQGDTEAFFGQGTRLTVV.

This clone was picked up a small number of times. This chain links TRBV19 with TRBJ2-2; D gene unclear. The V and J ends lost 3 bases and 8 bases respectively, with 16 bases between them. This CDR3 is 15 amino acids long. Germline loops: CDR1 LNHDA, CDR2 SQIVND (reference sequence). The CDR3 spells CASSMSPTFSGELFF. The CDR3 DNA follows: TGTGCCAGTAGTATGTCACCCACTTTTTCGGGGGAGCTGTTTTTT.

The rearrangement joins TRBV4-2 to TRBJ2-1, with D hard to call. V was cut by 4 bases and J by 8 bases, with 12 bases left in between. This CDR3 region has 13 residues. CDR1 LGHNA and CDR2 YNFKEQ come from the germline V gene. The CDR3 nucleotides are TGTGCCAGCAGCCCAGAGTCGGTCGATGAGCAGTTCTTC. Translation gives CASSPESVDEQFF.

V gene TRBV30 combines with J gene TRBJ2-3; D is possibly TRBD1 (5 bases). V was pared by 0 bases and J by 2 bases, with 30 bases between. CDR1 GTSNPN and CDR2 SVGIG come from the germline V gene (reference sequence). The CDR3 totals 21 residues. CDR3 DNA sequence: TGTGCCTGGAGTGTAACGTTCGGCAGGGTGAAAATTTGGAGTCCCACAGATACGCAGTATTTT. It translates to CAWSVTFGRVKIWSPTDTQYF. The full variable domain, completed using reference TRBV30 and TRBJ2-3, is SQTIHQWPATLVQPVGSPLSLECTVEGTSNPNLYWYRQAAGRGLQLLFYSVGIGQISSEVPQNLSASRPQDRQFILSSKKLLLSDSGFYLCAWSVTFGRVKIWSPTDTQYFGPGTRLTVL.

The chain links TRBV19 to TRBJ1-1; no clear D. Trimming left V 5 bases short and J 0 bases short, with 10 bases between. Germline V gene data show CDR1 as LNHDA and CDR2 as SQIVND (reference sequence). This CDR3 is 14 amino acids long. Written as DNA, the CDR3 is TGTGCCAGTAGTCCCGGGTTTATGAACACTGAAGCTTTCTTT. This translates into CASSPGFMNTEAFF.

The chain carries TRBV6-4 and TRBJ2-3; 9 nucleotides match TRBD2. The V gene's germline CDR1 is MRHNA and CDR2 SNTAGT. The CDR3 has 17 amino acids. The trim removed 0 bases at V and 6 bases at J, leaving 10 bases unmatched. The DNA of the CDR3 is TGTGCCAGCAGTGACTCGATCGCGGGGGGGCCCGGGGATACGCAGTATTTT. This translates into CASSDSIAGGPGDTQYF.

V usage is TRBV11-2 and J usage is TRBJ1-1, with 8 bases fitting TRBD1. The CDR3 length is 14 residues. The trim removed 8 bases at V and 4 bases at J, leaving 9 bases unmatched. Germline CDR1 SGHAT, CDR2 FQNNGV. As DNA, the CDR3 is TGTGCCAGCGGACCGGGACAGGTGTCCACTGAAGCTTTCTTT. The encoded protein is CASGPGQVSTEAFF.

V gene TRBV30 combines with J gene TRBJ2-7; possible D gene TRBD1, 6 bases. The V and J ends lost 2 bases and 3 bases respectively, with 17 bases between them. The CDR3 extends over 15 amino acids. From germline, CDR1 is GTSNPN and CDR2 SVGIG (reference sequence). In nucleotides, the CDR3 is TGTGCCTGGAGTCAGGACAGAGGACAATTCTACGAGCAGTACTTC. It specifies CAWSQDRGQFYEQYF.

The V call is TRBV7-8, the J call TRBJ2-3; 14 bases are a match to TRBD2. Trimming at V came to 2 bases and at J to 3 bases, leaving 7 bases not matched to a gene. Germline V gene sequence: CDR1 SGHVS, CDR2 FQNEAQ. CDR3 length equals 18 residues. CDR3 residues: CASSLLGTSGGVTDTQYF. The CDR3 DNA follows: TGTGCCAGCAGCTTACTGGGGACTAGCGGGGGAGTAACAGATACGCAGTATTTT.

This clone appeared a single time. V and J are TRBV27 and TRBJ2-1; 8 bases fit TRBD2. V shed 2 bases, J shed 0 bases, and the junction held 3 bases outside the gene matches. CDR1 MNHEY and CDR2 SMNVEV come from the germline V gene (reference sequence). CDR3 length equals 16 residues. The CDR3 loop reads CASSLTGGSSYNEQFF. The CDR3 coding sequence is TGTGCCAGCAGTTTAACGGGGGGGAGCTCCTACAATGAGCAGTTCTTC.

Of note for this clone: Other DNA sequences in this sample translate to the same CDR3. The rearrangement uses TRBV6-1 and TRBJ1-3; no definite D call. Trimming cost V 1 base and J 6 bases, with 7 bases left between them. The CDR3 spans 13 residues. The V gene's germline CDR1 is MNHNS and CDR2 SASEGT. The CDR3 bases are TGTGCCAGCAGTGAAGTCGGGGAAAACACCATATATTTT. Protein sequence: CASSEVGENTIYF.

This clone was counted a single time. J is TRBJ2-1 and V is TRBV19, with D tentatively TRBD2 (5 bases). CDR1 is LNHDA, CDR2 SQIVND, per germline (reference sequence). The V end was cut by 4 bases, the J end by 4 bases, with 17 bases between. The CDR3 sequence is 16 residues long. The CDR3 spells CASSRALGGLYNEQFF. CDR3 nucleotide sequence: TGTGCCAGTAGTAGGGCCCTGGGCGGGTTGTACAATGAGCAGTTCTTC.

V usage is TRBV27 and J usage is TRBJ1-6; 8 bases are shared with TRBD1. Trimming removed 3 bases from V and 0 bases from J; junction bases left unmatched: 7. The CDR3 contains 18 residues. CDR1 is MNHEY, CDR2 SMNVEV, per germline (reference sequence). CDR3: CASSFRTGGSSYNSPLHF. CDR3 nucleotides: TGTGCCAGCAGTTTTAGAACAGGGGGGAGCTCCTATAATTCACCCCTCCACTTT.

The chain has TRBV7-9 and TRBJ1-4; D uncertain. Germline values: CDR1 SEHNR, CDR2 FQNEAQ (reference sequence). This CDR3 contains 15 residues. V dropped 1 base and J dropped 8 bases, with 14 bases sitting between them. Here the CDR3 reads CASSLVSGFGEKLFF. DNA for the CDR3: TGTGCCAGCAGCTTAGTATCGGGTTTCGGGGAAAAACTGTTTTTT. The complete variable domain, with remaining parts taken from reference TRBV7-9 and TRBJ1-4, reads DTGVSQNPRHKITKRGQNVTFRCDPISEHNRLYWYRQTLGQGPEFLTYFQNEAQLEKSRLLSDRFSAERPKGSFSTLEIQRTEQGDSAMYLCASSLVSGFGEKLFFGSGTQLSVL.

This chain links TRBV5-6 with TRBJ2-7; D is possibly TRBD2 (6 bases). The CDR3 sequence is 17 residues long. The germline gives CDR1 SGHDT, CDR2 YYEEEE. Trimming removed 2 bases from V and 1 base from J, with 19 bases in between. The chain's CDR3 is CASSFALGGISSYEQYF. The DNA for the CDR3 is TGTGCCAGCAGCTTCGCCCTTGGAGGGATTTCTTCCTACGAGCAGTACTTC.

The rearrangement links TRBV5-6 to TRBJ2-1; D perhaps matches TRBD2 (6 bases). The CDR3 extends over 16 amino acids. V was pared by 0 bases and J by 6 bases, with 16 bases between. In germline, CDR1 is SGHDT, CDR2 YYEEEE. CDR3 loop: CASSLAGQGGLNEQFF. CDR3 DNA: TGTGCCAGCAGCTTGGCCGGTCAGGGAGGACTCAATGAGCAGTTCTTC.

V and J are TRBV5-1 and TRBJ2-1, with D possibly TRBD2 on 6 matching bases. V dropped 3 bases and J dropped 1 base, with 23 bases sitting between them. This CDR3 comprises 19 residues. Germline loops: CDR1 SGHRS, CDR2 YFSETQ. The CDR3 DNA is TGCGCCAGCAGCTCCCCCCCCGGGACTCCTATAGGGTCCTACAATGAGCAGTTCTTC. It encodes CASSSPPGTPIGSYNEQFF.

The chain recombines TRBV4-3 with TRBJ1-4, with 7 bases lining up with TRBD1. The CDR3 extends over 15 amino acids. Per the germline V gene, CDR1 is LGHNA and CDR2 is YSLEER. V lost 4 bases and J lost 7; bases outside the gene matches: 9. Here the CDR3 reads CASSPRTGGGEKLFF. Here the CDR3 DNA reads TGCGCCAGCAGCCCCCGGACAGGTGGGGGTGAAAAACTGTTTTTT.